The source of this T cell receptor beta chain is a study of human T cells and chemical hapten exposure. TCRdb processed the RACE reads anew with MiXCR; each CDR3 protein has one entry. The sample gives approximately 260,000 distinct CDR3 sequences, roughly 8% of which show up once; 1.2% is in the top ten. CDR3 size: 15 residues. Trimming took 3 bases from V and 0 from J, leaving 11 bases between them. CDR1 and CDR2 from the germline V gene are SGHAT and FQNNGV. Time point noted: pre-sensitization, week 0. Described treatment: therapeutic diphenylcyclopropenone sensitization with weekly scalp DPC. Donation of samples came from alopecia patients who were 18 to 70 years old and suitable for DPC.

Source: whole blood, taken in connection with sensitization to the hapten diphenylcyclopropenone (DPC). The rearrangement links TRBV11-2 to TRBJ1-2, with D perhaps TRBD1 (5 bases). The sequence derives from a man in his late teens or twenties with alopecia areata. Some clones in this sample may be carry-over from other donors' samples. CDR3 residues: CASSFGAAANYGYTF. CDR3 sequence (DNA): TGTGCCAGCAGCTTCGGGGCCGCAGCTAACTATGGCTACACCTTC.